This T cell receptor (beta chain) originates from a study of cytomegalovirus exposure and HLA in healthy donors. Whole-study findings and limits: Being productive about 87% or about 30% of the time was typical of most TCR beta V segments in an earlier analysis. Roughly uniform depth of sequencing across donors was assumed in presence/absence analyses.

About this clone itself: The target antigen is unknown.

CDR1 is MNHEY and CDR2 is SVGAGI in the germline V gene. This CDR3 is built from 15 residues. Primers for the PCR totalled 60 Vbeta and 13 Jbeta. Assay used: immunoSEQ multiplex PCR; TCRdb lists only in-frame clones, some missing. Here the sample spans more than 45,000 clones, roughly 82% being singletons. The chain carries TRBV6-5 and TRBJ2-5; the D gene is possibly TRBD1 (6 bases). The end of the DNA fits TRBJ2-7 better, so the J call may be wrong. Sequenced: PBMCs. This clonotype was sampled from a man aged 25-45 years in good health and CMV-seronegative. In DNA, the CDR3 is TGTGCCAGCAGTTACTCTGGACAGCCTACCTACGAGCAGTACTTC. It yields the protein CASSYSGQPTYEQYF.